These 18 T cell receptor beta chains were all obtained from the same sample, sequenced in a study of cytotoxic CD8 clonotypes in ibrutinib-treated CLL. Measured with immunoSEQ multiplex PCR; TCRdb has only the in-frame clones, and not every one. The sample holds 27,000 or so clones; 65% to 90% are singletons and the top ten take around 8.5%. The sequencing used PBMCs, collected after 24 months of ibrutinib treatment. The receptors here all came from a human donor with chronic lymphocytic leukemia.

The CDR3 here is CATSRDVPRTQYF. In DNA, the CDR3 is TGTGCCACCAGCAGAGATGTCCCGCGGACCCAGTACTTC. This rearrangement joins TRBV15 to TRBJ2-5; D ambiguous. Trimming shortened V by 0 bases and J by 7 bases, and 9 bases separated the two germline ends. This CDR3 spans 13 amino acids. Germline V lookup: CDR1 LNHNV, CDR2 YYDKDF (reference sequence).

The V call is TRBV9, the J call TRBJ2-6; tentatively, D is TRBD1 or TRBD2 (6 bases each). Trimming took off 0 bases at V and 2 bases at J, with 15 bases between the two ends. From germline, CDR1 is SGDLS and CDR2 YYNGEE. This CDR3 region has 18 residues. CDR3 nucleotide sequence: TGTGCCAGCAGCGTAGATTCGGGGGCAGGGGCTGGGGCCAACGTCCTGACTTTC. Encoded protein: CASSVDSGAGAGANVLTF.

This rearrangement joins TRBV4-1 to TRBJ1-5; 8 positions match TRBD1. CDR1 and CDR2 from the germline V gene are MGHRA and YSYEKL. This CDR3 is built from 15 residues. V shed 0 bases, J shed 7 bases, and the junction held 5 bases outside the gene matches. DNA of the CDR3: TGCGCCAGCAGCCAAGATCGGACAGGGAGCCAGCCCCAGCATTTT. This codes for CASSQDRTGSQPQHF.

The DNA for the CDR3 is TGCGCCAGCAGCTTGGACGTTACGGGACAGGGGGATGGCTACACCTTC. It translates to CASSLDVTGQGDGYTF. This rearrangement joins TRBV5-1 to TRBJ1-2, with TRBD1 matching 11 bases. With 0 bases clipped from V and 6 bases from J, the junction kept 7 bases outside the gene matches. This CDR3 is built from 16 residues. Germline CDR1 SGHRS, CDR2 YFSETQ.

The chain couples TRBV30 to TRBJ1-4; TRBD1 aligns across 8 bases. This CDR3 spans 16 amino acids. Trimming at V came to 0 bases and at J to 3 bases, leaving 6 bases not matched to a gene. Germline CDR1 GTSNPN, CDR2 SVGIG (reference sequence). CDR3 DNA: TGTGCCTGGAGTGTCGAACAGGGGGATCCTAATGAAAAACTGTTTTTT. This sequence encodes CAWSVEQGDPNEKLFF.

The V call is TRBV7-8, the J call TRBJ1-5; D gene ambiguous. There are 16 residues in the CDR3. V lost 1 base and J 0 bases, leaving 10 bases between the germline ends. CDR1 and CDR2 (germline): SGHVS, FQNEAQ. The CDR3 nucleotides read TGTGCCAGCAGCTTAGGGGCACAATATAGCAATCAGCCCCAGCATTTT. Its protein product is CASSLGAQYSNQPQHF.

This rearrangement joins TRBV11-1 to TRBJ2-7; D gene uncertain. Germline lookup yields CDR1 SGHAT and CDR2 FQDESV (reference sequence). The CDR3 contains 12 residues. V lost 3 bases, J lost 7 bases, and 10 bases lay in between. The CDR3 spells CASSFFLGEQYF. CDR3 nucleotide sequence: TGTGCCAGCAGCTTTTTCCTGGGAGAGCAGTACTTC.

The V and J genes are TRBV11-2 and TRBJ1-1; possible D gene TRBD1, 5 bases. Trimming shortened V by 5 bases and J by 5 bases, and 24 bases separated the two germline ends. Germline-derived CDR1 and CDR2 are SGHAT and FQNNGV. The CDR3 contains 17 residues. CDR3 in DNA: TGTGCCAGCAGCCCTCGGCGGGGTGGGCAGGGTGGGACTGAAGCTTTCTTT. This sequence encodes CASSPRRGGQGGTEAFF.

This clone appeared a single time. The rearrangement joins TRBV7-2 to TRBJ1-1; TRBD1 might be the D (5 bases). The ends were cut back, 1 base at V and 0 bases at J, with 12 bases in the middle. The CDR3 length is 16 residues. The V gene's germline CDR1 is SGHTA and CDR2 FQGNSA. CDR3 in DNA: TGTGCCAGCAGCTTAGGCCAGGGTTGGGTGAACACTGAAGCTTTCTTT. It encodes CASSLGQGWVNTEAFF.

The V and J genes are TRBV18 and TRBJ2-5, with D possibly matching TRBD2 (6 bases). Germline-derived CDR1 and CDR2 are KGHSH and LQKENI. Trimming pared 0 bases from V and 5 bases from J, leaving 7 bases between. The CDR3 covers 13 residues. The CDR3 loop is CASSPPGGETQYF. The CDR3 DNA is TGTGCCAGCTCACCACCAGGAGGGGAGACCCAGTACTTC.

This clone was detected only once. The chain recombines TRBV7-2 with TRBJ1-6; perhaps TRBD1 as D (5 bases). CDR1 is SGHTA, CDR2 FQGNSA, per germline. V was pared by 4 bases and J by 4 bases, with 14 bases between. The CDR3 has 16 residues. The CDR3 DNA follows: TGTGCCAGCAGCTCTGGGGGAGTAGCTTATAATTCACCCCTCCACTTT. Encoded protein: CASSSGGVAYNSPLHF.

J is TRBJ1-1 and V is TRBV5-1; 11 bases agree with TRBD1. Germline V gene data show CDR1 as SGHRS and CDR2 as YFSETQ. V lost 1 base and J lost 4; bases outside the gene matches: 6. The CDR3 runs to 16 residues. CDR3 bases: TGCGCCAGCAGCTTGATGGACAGGGGGCCAGGCACTGAAGCTTTCTTT. Encoded protein: CASSLMDRGPGTEAFF.

The chain couples TRBV5-4 to TRBJ1-2; the D gene is possibly TRBD1 (6 bases). Germline V CDR1 and CDR2: SGHNT, YYREEE (reference sequence). This CDR3 has 15 amino acids. V lost 4 bases and J lost 0, with 13 bases in between. The CDR3 protein is CASSPGWTANYGYTF. The CDR3 DNA follows: TGTGCCAGCAGCCCGGGATGGACAGCTAACTATGGCTACACCTTC. Based on the CDR3 plus reference TRBV5-4 and TRBJ1-2, the full variable domain is ETGVTQSPTHLIKTRGQQVTLRCSSQSGHNTVSWYQQALGQGPQFIFQYYREEENGRGNFPPRFSGLQFPNYSSELNVNALELDDSALYLCASSPGWTANYGYTFGSGTRLTVV.

This clone is a singleton in its sample. This rearrangement joins TRBV7-9 to TRBJ1-6, with D uncertain. The CDR3 sequence is 16 residues long. CDR1 is SEHNR, CDR2 FQNEAQ, per germline (reference sequence). V was cut by 5 bases and J by 5 bases, with 16 bases left in between. Written as DNA, the CDR3 is TGTGCCAGCAGCGCCCCCTTTGAAGCTCATAATTCACCCCTCCACTTT. Encoded protein: CASSAPFEAHNSPLHF.

This rearrangement joins TRBV5-6 to TRBJ1-5; TRBD1 matches at 8 bases. The CDR3 loop spans 15 amino acids. The germline CDR1 and CDR2 sequences are SGHDT and YYEEEE. Germline trimming cut 1 base from V and 7 bases from J; bases unmatched to any gene: 7. CDR3 DNA: TGTGCCAGCAGCTTGCGCGGCCAGGGGGCGCAGCCCCAGCATTTT. It yields the protein CASSLRGQGAQPQHF.

The count of this clone is one. V is TRBV4-1 and J is TRBJ2-1; 10 bases fit TRBD2. CDR3 length: 16 residues. Germline V gene sequence: CDR1 MGHRA, CDR2 YSYEKL. V lost 4 bases to trimming and J lost 4 bases; unmatched junction nucleotides: 7. CDR3 nucleotide sequence: TGCGCCAGCAGCCCTTCCCTAGCGGGAGAGTACAATGAGCAGTTCTTC. The encoded protein is CASSPSLAGEYNEQFF.

The chain employs TRBV7-8 and TRBJ2-5; D gene unclear. Trimming stripped 1 base from V and 3 bases from J, with 9 bases between. The CDR3 covers 14 residues. Per germline, CDR1 SGHVS and CDR2 FQNEAQ. The chain's CDR3 is CASSLGRVEETQYF. CDR3 nucleotide sequence: TGTGCCAGCAGCTTAGGAAGGGTCGAAGAGACCCAGTACTTC.

The V call is TRBV5-1, the J call TRBJ1-5, with D maybe TRBD1 (5 bases). The CDR3 runs to 13 residues. With 5 bases removed from V and 6 bases from J, the gap between germline ends came to 12 bases. The V gene's germline CDR1 is SGHRS and CDR2 YFSETQ. CDR3 coding DNA: TGCGCCAGCAGTGGGGGTGAGAGTCAGCCCCAGCATTTT. Translation: CASSGGESQPQHF.